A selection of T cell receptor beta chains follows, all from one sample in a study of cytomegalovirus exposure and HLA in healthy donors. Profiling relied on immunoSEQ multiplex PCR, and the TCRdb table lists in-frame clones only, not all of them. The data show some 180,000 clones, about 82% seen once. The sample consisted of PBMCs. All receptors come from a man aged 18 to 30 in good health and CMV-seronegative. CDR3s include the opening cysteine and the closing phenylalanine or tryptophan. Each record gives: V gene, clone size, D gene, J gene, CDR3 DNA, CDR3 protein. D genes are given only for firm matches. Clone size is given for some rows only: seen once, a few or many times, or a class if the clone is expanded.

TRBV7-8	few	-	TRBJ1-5	TGTGCCAGCAGCTTGGACGAGGGCCGGAGGCAGCCCCAGCATTTT	CASSLDEGRRQPQHF
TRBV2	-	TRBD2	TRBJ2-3	TGTGCCAGCAGTGAGGGTGGCGGGGGGGCTCTTTGGACAGATACGCAGTATTTT	CASSEGGGGALWTDTQYF
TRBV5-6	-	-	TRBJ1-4	TGTGCCAGCAGCTTGGCAGGATGGGCAGAAGAAAAACTGTTTTTT	CASSLAGWAEEKLFF
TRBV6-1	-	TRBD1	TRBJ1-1	TGTGCCAGCGACAGGGGTGGCCCTGAAGCTTTCTTT	CASDRGGPEAFF
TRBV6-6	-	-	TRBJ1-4	TGTGCCAGCAAACTTGGGGCAGGGATCGAAAAACTGTTTTTT	CASKLGAGIEKLFF
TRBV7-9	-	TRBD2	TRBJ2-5	TGTGCCAGCAGCTTGGGCGGGAGAGAGACCCAGTACTTC	CASSLGGRETQYF
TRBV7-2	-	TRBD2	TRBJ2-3	TGTGCCAGCAGCTTAGCATTTGGCGGGGGTGATACGCAGTATTTT	CASSLAFGGGDTQYF
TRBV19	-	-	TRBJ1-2	TGTGCCAGTCGACAAACAGGGAGAGGCTACACCTTC	CASRQTGRGYTF
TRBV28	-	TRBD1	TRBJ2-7	TGTGCCAGCAGCCCCGCTAGGGACAGACATTACGAGCAGTACTTC	CASSPARDRHYEQYF
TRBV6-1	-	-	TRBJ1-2	TGTGCCAGCAGTCGGGTTGGCTACACCTTC	CASSRVGYTF
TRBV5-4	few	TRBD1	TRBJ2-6	TGTGCCAGCAGCTTGGACAGGGGAAAGGCCGGGGCCAACGTCCTGACTTTC	CASSLDRGKAGANVLTF
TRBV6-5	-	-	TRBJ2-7	TGTGCCAGCAGTTACTCGGGCCCTTCCACCTACGAGCAGTACTTC	CASSYSGPSTYEQYF
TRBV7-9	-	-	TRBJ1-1	TGTGCCAGCAGAAGAGGGGGGGCTGAAGCTTTCTTT	CASRRGGAEAFF
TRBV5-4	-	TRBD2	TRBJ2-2	TGTGCCAGCAGCAGGACTAGCGGGGGGGGGTCCGGGGAGCTGTTTTTT	CASSRTSGGGSGELFF
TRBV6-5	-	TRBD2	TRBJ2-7	TGTGCCAGCAGAGGGCTAGCGGGATTGATCAGCGAGCAGTACTTC	CASRGLAGLISEQYF
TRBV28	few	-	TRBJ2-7	TGTGCCAGCGGACAGCTATCCTACGAGCAGTACTTC	CASGQLSYEQYF
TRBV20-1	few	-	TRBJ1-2	TGCAGTGCCCGGCACAGGGTGGGCTACACCTTC	CSARHRVGYTF
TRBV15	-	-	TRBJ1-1	TGTGCCACCAGCAGAGGGGGAAGGGGGAACACTGAAGCTTTCTTT	CATSRGGRGNTEAFF
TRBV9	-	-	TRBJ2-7	TGTGCCAGCAGCGTCACAGGGACCTCCTACGAGCAGTACTTC	CASSVTGTSYEQYF
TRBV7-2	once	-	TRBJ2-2	TGTGCCAGCAGCTTAGATAGTATCGGGGAGCTGTTTTTT	CASSLDSIGELFF
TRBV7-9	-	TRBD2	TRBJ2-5	TGTGCCAGCAGCCTCAGGACTAGCGCGATCCAAGAGACCCAGTACTTC	CASSLRTSAIQETQYF
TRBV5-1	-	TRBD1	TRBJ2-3	TGCGCCAGCAGCTTGTGGGACAGGGGGGTCGCCCGCACAGATACGCAGTATTTT	CASSLWDRGVARTDTQYF
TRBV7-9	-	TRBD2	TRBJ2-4	TGTGCCAGCAGCCGGACTAGCGGGGGCCTCGAAAACATTCAGTACTTC	CASSRTSGGLENIQYF
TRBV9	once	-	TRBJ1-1	TGTGCCAGCAGCGTAGACAGCTACACTGAAGCTTTCTTT	CASSVDSYTEAFF
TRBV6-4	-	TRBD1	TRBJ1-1	TGTGCCAGCAGTCCCGGACAGGGAGGGAGGGCTTTCTTT	CASSPGQGGRAFF
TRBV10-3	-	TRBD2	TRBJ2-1	TGTGCCATCAACACCAATCAAGCGGGGGGCAATGAGCAGTTCTTC	CAINTNQAGGNEQFF
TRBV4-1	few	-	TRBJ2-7	TGCGCCAGCAGCCAAAGTCCCTATAGCTCCTACGAGCAGTACTTC	CASSQSPYSSYEQYF
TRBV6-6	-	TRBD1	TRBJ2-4	TGTGCCAGCAGTTACTCCCGACAGGGAAGGGCGAACATTCAGTACTTC	CASSYSRQGRANIQYF
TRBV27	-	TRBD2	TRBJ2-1	TGTGCCAGCAGTCCGTGGACTAGCGGGGGGCCCAATGAGCAGTTCTTC	CASSPWTSGGPNEQFF
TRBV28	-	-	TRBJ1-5	TGTGCCAGCAGTTTAATCTATCAGCCCCAGCATTTT	CASSLIYQPQHF
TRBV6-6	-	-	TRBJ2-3	TGTGCCAGCAGTTACCGGACAGATACGCAGTATTTT	CASSYRTDTQYF
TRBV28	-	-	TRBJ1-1	TGTGCCAGCAGTTTTAGGGGTCTGAACACTGAAGCTTTCTTT	CASSFRGLNTEAFF
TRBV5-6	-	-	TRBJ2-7	TGTGCCAGCAGCTTAGTTCCGGACTCCCCCTACGAGCAGTACTTC	CASSLVPDSPYEQYF
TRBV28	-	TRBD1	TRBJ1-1	TGTGCCAGCAGTGACGCGGGACAGGGGGCGTTCACTGAAGCTTTCTTT	CASSDAGQGAFTEAFF
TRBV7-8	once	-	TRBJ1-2	TGTGCCAGCAGCTATGGGGGCAGGGTTCGGGGCTACACCTTC	CASSYGGRVRGYTF
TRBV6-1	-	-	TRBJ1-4	TGTGCCAGCAGTAGAGGACAGACAAATGAAAAACTGTTTTTT	CASSRGQTNEKLFF
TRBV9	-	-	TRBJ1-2	TGTGCCAGCAGCCCGATAGCGGGGAATGGCTACACCTTC	CASSPIAGNGYTF
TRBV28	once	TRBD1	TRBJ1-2	TGTGCCAGCAGACGACAGGGGGCGTATGGCTACACCTTC	CASRRQGAYGYTF
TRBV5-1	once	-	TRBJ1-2	TGCGCCAGCAGCCCTAAATCTTCTTTGCCAGGGGCGGATCGGCTGGGCTATGGCTACACCTTC	CASSPKSSLPGADRLGYGYTF
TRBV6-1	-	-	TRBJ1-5	TGTGCCAGCAGTGTTTCAGGGTCTGGCAATCAGCCCCAGCATTTT	CASSVSGSGNQPQHF